Reported below is one T cell receptor (beta chain). This sample is drawn from a study of shared clonotypes between healthy human individuals. The length of the CDR3 is 14 residues. CDR1 KGHSH and CDR2 LQKENI come from the germline V gene. The V end lost 3 bases, the J end lost 5 bases, and 13 bases lay between the germline ends. Assay execution took place at the deep level. Profiling relied on immunoSEQ multiplex PCR, and the TCRdb table lists in-frame clones only, not all of them. The sample has a few million clones; more than 80% are singletons. The sequence derives from a man between 18 and 29 years old in good health. Some clones in this sample may be carry-over from other donors' samples. The chain recombines TRBV18 with TRBJ2-5; perhaps TRBD1 as D (6 bases). Sequenced sample: naive CD4+ T cells from PBMCs. Documented subset: CD45RA+ positively selected. The CDR3 loop is CASSPKQGEETQYF. CDR3 coding DNA: TGTGCCAGCTCACCCAAACAGGGAGAGGAGACCCAGTACTTC.